This note documents a single TCR beta chain sequence. The clone's antigen remains unknown. Base qualities were left out, and no much larger clone turns up one base away. Deletion took 5 bases off V and 10 bases off J, with a span of 12 bases between the germline ends. The CDR3 covers 13 residues, taking in both the cysteine and the phenylalanine. CDR3 DNA is the only sequence kept; it has 39 bases, read in frame from the first base. For CDR1 and CDR2, the germline V gene (reference sequence) lists MNHEY and SMNVEV. The sample originates from a study of CD4 T cell repertoires in COVID-19 (dated by TCRdb to 2020 to 2023). About the study as a whole: For cross-reactivity analysis, CFSE-low cells were expanded with IL-2 for roughly nine days and were then relabeled and restimulated with spike proteins from other coronaviruses. The study characterized naturally processed CD4+ T cell responses to SARS-CoV-2 spike and nucleoprotein in COVID-19-recovered individuals, using TCR Vbeta sequencing to assess clonal composition. In three recovered individuals, the researchers analyzed the TCR Vbeta repertoire of SARS-CoV-2-reactive T cells at the subset level.

Overall study outcomes, separate from this receptor: Two or all three memory subsets shared several of the most expanded SARS-CoV-2-reactive clonotypes, which suggests intraclonal diversification. Between roughly 6.5 and 25% of SARS-CoV-2 clonotypes were also found in SARS-CoV and/or HKU1 spike-stimulated secondary cultures, consistent with cross-reactivity.

Uncultured memory T cell samples were sequenced directly after ex vivo isolation. CD4+ total memory, central memory, effector memory and circulating T follicular helper cells were isolated from peripheral blood mononuclear cells. Receptor amplification or capture employed the immunoSEQ multiplex PCR assay. The paper's processing steps were these. The Chao-Jaccard similarity index and the number of shared clonotypes were used to measure repertoire overlap between subsets. TCRdb's version of the immuneACCESS table is confined to in-frame rearrangements and falls short of the full clone set. An unresolved V gene accounts for under half of the shortfall where checked; the remainder is of unknown origin. V and J calls and clone size come straight from that table; D and trimming were deduced from the DNA. The sample data list 20,000 to 30,000 clones, and over 90% of these were observed just once. The ten largest clones capture 0.66% of the sample.

The sample consisted of circulating follicular helper CD4+ T cells (cTfh) from blood, taken before the COVID-19 pandemic. Reading the label with the study, this specimen's cell subset or site is: circulating T follicular helper cells. The TCR comes from a human donor who had COVID-19. The V gene is TRBV27 and the J gene is TRBJ1-6; no D gene is confidently identified. The DNA reads TGTGCCAGCAGTGTGGGCCGGGGATCACCCCTCCACTTT. Translated, it reads CASSVGRGSPLHF.